One T cell receptor beta chain is described in this entry. This specimen belongs to a study of low-dose radiotherapy and immunotherapy resistance in tumors. Gene-specific TRAV and TRBV primers were used for first-strand cDNA, covering alpha and beta chains. The PCR that amplified TCRs ran for approximately 20 cycles, relying on a constant-region primer and a V-primer adapter. TCRdb reanalysed the reads using MiXCR and keeps one entry per CDR3 protein. The sample lists about 30,000 distinct CDR3 sequences, approximately 49% seen once, with 4.5% to 7% in the top ten. Time point noted: after trial treatment. Treatment in this sample: LDRT plus nivolumab, ipilimumab, low-dose cyclophosphamide and aspirin (RACIN trial). In germline, CDR1 is MNHEY, CDR2 SVGEGT. This CDR3 region has 13 residues. With 0 bases clipped from V and 8 bases from J, the junction kept 1 base outside the gene matches.

The source of this sequence is a male donor with gallbladder cancer. The source material was PBMCs, sampled after low-dose radiotherapy plus immunotherapy. The genes are TRBV6-2 or TRBV6-3 and TRBJ2-3, with 8 bases lining up with TRBD2. The CDR3 loop is CASSYSAGGTQYF. The CDR3, as DNA: TGTGCCAGCAGTTACTCGGCGGGAGGTACGCAGTATTTT.